This TCR beta chain was obtained from a study of T cell responses to AZD1222 COVID-19 vaccine. Whole-study findings and limits: In a largely white British group with more females than males, clonal diversity was possibly underestimated.

The count of this clone is one. The antigen remains undetermined. TCRdb keeps only in-frame clones here, not all; method: immunoSEQ multiplex PCR. The sample carries under 100,000 clones, 88% recorded once. The CDR3 is 12 residues long. Per germline, CDR1 KGHDR and CDR2 SFDVKD. Trimming cost V 7 bases and J 9 bases, with 12 bases left between them. The chain combines TRBV24-1 with TRBJ2-1, with a tentative D call TRBD1 (6 bases). The sequence was obtained from an adult in good health. The source was peripheral blood, collected on day 0 of AZD1222 vaccination. The CDR3 sequence is CATRQGTGEQFF. The CDR3 bases are TGTGCCACCAGACAGGGTACGGGTGAGCAGTTCTTC.